Each of the 11 T cell receptor beta chains below was sequenced from the same sample in a study of T-cell memory formation after mild COVID-19 (dated by TCRdb to about 2021). Receptor libraries were prepared by 5' RACE. Sequencing relied on an Illumina NovaSeq 6000. In TCRdb, the public reads were trimmed at Q25 with fastp and aligned with MiXCR, with productive beta chains retained. Identical CDR3 protein sequences are pooled into one entry, listed with their most common genes and DNA. In this sample the table shows just under 550,000 distinct CDR3 sequences, over 20% of which occur a single time. Under 15% of the sample belongs to the ten largest clones. Sequencing used PBMCs or a T cell subset sorted from them (not recorded which). The receptors were gathered from an adult woman who had mild COVID-19 (a few samples of this study predate the infection). The sample titles of this study are shuffled in the database, so cell type and time point are left out; the donor was told from shared clones.

The chain has TRBV20-1 and TRBJ2-1; tentatively, D is TRBD1 (6 bases). The germline V gene has CDR1 DFQATT and CDR2 SNEGSKA (reference sequence). The CDR3 runs to 17 residues. Trimming shortened V by 0 bases and J by 0 bases, and 15 bases separated the two germline ends. CDR3 region: CSARDRLDSSSYNEQFF. As DNA, the CDR3 is TGCAGTGCTAGAGACCGGTTGGACAGTAGCTCCTACAATGAGCAGTTCTTC.

The J gene is TRBJ2-7, the V gene TRBV6-6; D is perhaps TRBD1 (6 bases). Per the germline V gene, CDR1 is MNHNY and CDR2 is SVGAGI (reference sequence). CDR3 length equals 14 residues. The ends were cut back, 7 bases at V and 0 bases at J, with 13 bases in the middle. The CDR3 spells CASTQDSNSYEQYF. The CDR3 bases are TGTGCCAGCACCCAGGACAGCAACTCCTACGAGCAGTACTTC.

In this sample, this clonotype turned up a few times. The CDR3 is CASSISGKAGELFF. CDR3 coding DNA: TGTGCCAGTAGTATAAGCGGGAAGGCCGGGGAGCTGTTTTTT. J is TRBJ2-2 and V is TRBV19; the match to TRBD2 covers 7 bases. The germline V gene encodes CDR1 LNHDA and CDR2 SQIVND (reference sequence). The trim removed 2 bases at V and 6 bases at J, leaving 3 bases unmatched. The CDR3 spans 14 residues.

This clonotype was picked up many times. CDR3: CASTSGGALNGYTF. The CDR3 DNA is TGTGCCAGCACCTCAGGAGGGGCGCTGAATGGCTACACCTTC. The V call is TRBV2, the J call TRBJ1-2; a possible D gene is TRBD1 (5 bases). There are 14 residues in the CDR3. The germline V and J ends were trimmed by 7 bases and 6 bases, with 18 bases remaining between them. CDR1 and CDR2 from the germline V gene are SNHLY and FYNNEI.

This clonotype was observed a few times. The chain links TRBV6-2 or TRBV6-3 to TRBJ2-1; no firm D call. V lost 8 bases and J lost 1, with 12 bases in between. CDR1 and CDR2 from the germline V gene are MNHEY and SVGEGT. CDR3 length equals 14 residues. CDR3 nucleotide sequence: TGTGCCAGCGGTAGAGGTAGTTCCTACAATGAGCAGTTCTTC. It specifies CASGRGSSYNEQFF.

The table lists this clonotype with a few counts. The chain has TRBV3-2 and TRBJ2-1; TRBD1, the D gene given by the table, was not confirmed from the DNA. TRBV3-2 represents a pseudogene. The CDR3 contains 16 residues. CDR3 nucleotide sequence: TGTGCCAGCAGCCTACTGGGACAGGGGTCCTACAATGAGCAGTTCTTC. This gives the protein CASSLLGQGSYNEQFF.

This clonotype was detected only a few times. The chain couples TRBV6-2 or TRBV6-3 to TRBJ2-7; D ambiguous. CDR1 is MNHEY, CDR2 SVGEGT, per germline. The CDR3 length is 16 residues. V was pared by 3 bases and J by 2 bases, with 17 bases between. The CDR3 DNA reads TGTGCCAGCAGTTATACGAGCTCCCTGAACACCTACGAGCAGTACTTC. Translating gives CASSYTSSLNTYEQYF.

The chain links TRBV20-1 to TRBJ1-1; 9 bases map to TRBD1. V trimming: 5 bases; J trimming: 5 bases; junction bases outside the gene matches: 9. This CDR3 region has 14 residues. Germline CDR1 reads DFQATT; CDR2 reads SNEGSKA (reference sequence). The DNA for the CDR3 is TGCAGTGCTGTTCTCGGGACAGGGAAAACTGAAGCTTTCTTT. This sequence encodes CSAVLGTGKTEAFF.

The chain joins TRBV7-3 to TRBJ2-3; no definite D call. V was pared by 1 base and J by 2 bases, with 10 bases between. The CDR3 has 15 residues. Germline lookup yields CDR1 SGHTA and CDR2 FQGTGA. The CDR3 reads CASSLRHLPTDTQYF. The CDR3 DNA is TGTGCCAGCAGCTTAAGACACCTTCCCACAGATACGCAGTATTTT.

The V call is TRBV12-3 or TRBV12-4, the J call TRBJ1-2; no clear D. The V end lost 6 bases, the J end lost 5 bases, and 25 bases lay between the germline ends. This CDR3 has 17 residues. For the CDR3, the DNA is TGTGCCAGCAGCCGATTTTTCCCGGGCGGGAGCATGTATGGCTACACCTTC. Translation: CASSRFFPGGSMYGYTF.

This clonotype showed up just a few times. The V call is TRBV20-1, the J call TRBJ1-2; 7 bases align to TRBD1. The CDR3 has 12 residues. V lost 6 bases and J lost 5; bases outside the gene matches: 6. CDR1 is DFQATT, CDR2 SNEGSKA, per germline (reference sequence). The CDR3 DNA follows: TGCAGTGCCACCGGGACAGAATATGGCTACACCTTC. Translation gives CSATGTEYGYTF.